The 27 T cell receptor beta chains below come from one sample, sequenced in a study of OX40 agonist ivuxolimab in advanced cancers. The table came from immunoSEQ multiplex PCR; TCRdb's copy has only in-frame clones and leaves some out. This sample has about 58,000 clones; over 80% occur once, and the top ten carry 3.8%. The specimen comprised CD4+ or CD8+ T cells sorted from blood, sampled in a trial of the OX40 agonist ivuxolimab. These receptors came from an adult with an advanced solid tumor such as melanoma, head and neck, liver or kidney cancer.

As for this clone: This same CDR3 is encoded by further DNA sequences in the sample. The chain links TRBV19 to TRBJ1-1; D perhaps matches TRBD1 (5 bases). Germline CDR1 reads LNHDA; CDR2 reads SQIVND (reference sequence). Trimming cost V 1 base and J 3 bases, with 6 bases left between them. The CDR3 is 13 residues long. The CDR3 spells CASSIGGDTEAFF. The CDR3 bases are TGTGCCAGTAGTATAGGAGGGGACACTGAAGCTTTCTTT.

The sample holds a few counts of this clone. V is TRBV27 and J is TRBJ2-3; D unresolved. Germline V gene sequence: CDR1 MNHEY, CDR2 SMNVEV (reference sequence). The CDR3 runs 14 residues. Trimming removed 6 bases from V and 0 bases from J, with 10 bases in between. The CDR3 coding sequence is TGTGCCAGCAGCCTCGGCCTTAGCACAGATACGCAGTATTTT. Protein sequence: CASSLGLSTDTQYF.

This rearrangement joins TRBV7-6 to TRBJ2-7; D is perhaps TRBD2 (6 bases). V gave up 3 bases and J gave up 1 base, with 10 bases separating them. Germline values: CDR1 SGHVS, CDR2 FNYEAQ. This CDR3 has 14 residues. The CDR3 sequence: CASSLGGESYEQYF. In DNA, the CDR3 is TGTGCCAGCAGCTTGGGCGGGGAATCCTACGAGCAGTACTTC.

V usage is TRBV11-2 and J usage is TRBJ2-2; D is undetermined. Trimming pared 4 bases from V and 5 bases from J, leaving 8 bases between. The CDR3 consists of 13 residues. Germline lookup yields CDR1 SGHAT and CDR2 FQNNGV. The CDR3 region has the DNA TGTGCCAGCAGCTCCTTTTTGACCGGGGAGCTGTTTTTT. Protein product: CASSSFLTGELFF.

The V gene is TRBV4-1, the J gene TRBJ2-5, with no clear D. V was cut by 0 bases and J by 2 bases, with 7 bases left in between. The CDR3 consists of 14 residues. The germline gives CDR1 MGHRA, CDR2 YSYEKL. As DNA, the CDR3 is TGCGCCAGCAGCCAAGAGTTACAACAAGAGACCCAGTACTTC. Translated, it gives CASSQELQQETQYF.

The rearrangement uses TRBV4-3 and TRBJ2-1; D unresolved. V was pared by 4 bases and J by 8 bases, with 15 bases between. The length of the CDR3 is 14 residues. Germline-derived CDR1 and CDR2 are LGHNA and YSLEER. CDR3 region: CASSPYRKVDEQFF. The DNA for the CDR3 is TGCGCCAGCAGCCCATATAGAAAGGTTGATGAGCAGTTCTTC.

Details on this clone: The same CDR3 can be traced to other DNA sequences in this sample. The chain employs TRBV15 and TRBJ2-7; 9 bases match TRBD1. The trim removed 1 base at V and 2 bases at J, leaving 6 bases unmatched. Looked up from germline, CDR1 is LNHNV and CDR2 is YYDKDF (reference sequence). The CDR3 is 16 residues long. The CDR3 coding sequence is TGTGCCACCAGCAGAGGGCGGGACAGGGAACCCTACGAGCAGTACTTC. Translating gives CATSRGRDREPYEQYF.

The rearrangement links TRBV4-1 to TRBJ2-1, with D perhaps matching TRBD2 (5 bases). CDR1 is MGHRA and CDR2 is YSYEKL in the germline V gene. V was cut by 3 bases and J by 8 bases, with 11 bases left in between. The CDR3 runs 13 residues. The CDR3 region has the DNA TGCGCCAGCAGCCACCAGAGGGAGTATGAGCAGTTCTTC. Protein: CASSHQREYEQFF.

The chain has TRBV19 and TRBJ1-5, with unresolved D. The germline V and J ends were trimmed by 4 bases and 3 bases, with 7 bases remaining between them. This CDR3 contains 13 residues. Germline V lookup: CDR1 LNHDA, CDR2 SQIVND (reference sequence). CDR3: CASSTGDNQPQHF. The CDR3 nucleotides read TGTGCCAGTAGTACGGGAGACAATCAGCCCCAGCATTTT.

This chain joins TRBV19 and TRBJ2-2, with 8 bases lining up with TRBD1. Germline V gene lookup returns CDR1 LNHDA and CDR2 SQIVND (reference sequence). V trimming: 6 bases; J trimming: 7 bases; junction bases outside the gene matches: 10. The CDR3 loop spans 15 amino acids. As DNA, the CDR3 is TGTGCCAGTAGGTTCTGGACAGGGCATAGCGGGGAGCTGTTTTTT. It translates to CASRFWTGHSGELFF.

The chain combines TRBV2 with TRBJ2-3, with D possibly being TRBD1 (5 bases). V was trimmed by 4 bases and J by 4 bases, leaving 9 bases between them. The CDR3 covers 13 residues. Germline V gene data show CDR1 as SNHLY and CDR2 as FYNNEI. The CDR3, as DNA: TGTGCCAGCAGTGTACAGGCGGCAGATACGCAGTATTTT. This translates into CASSVQAADTQYF. The complete variable domain, with remaining parts taken from reference TRBV2 and TRBJ2-3, reads EPEVTQTPSHQVTQMGQEVILRCVPISNHLYFYWYRQILGQKVEFLVSFYNNEISEKSEIFDDQFSVERPDGSNFTLKIRSTKLEDSAMYFCASSVQAADTQYFGPGTRLTVL.

This clone turned up a few times. The chain employs TRBV19 and TRBJ1-1; D is ambiguous. This CDR3 is 14 amino acids long. The germline V gene has CDR1 LNHDA and CDR2 SQIVND (reference sequence). V lost 5 bases, J lost 3 bases, and 13 bases lay in between. CDR3 DNA: TGTGCCAGTAGTCCCGGATCCACGTACACTGAAGCTTTCTTT. Amino acid sequence: CASSPGSTYTEAFF.

This CDR3 is CASSPLAGQGTYEQYF. The CDR3 region has the DNA TGTGCCAGCAGCCCCCTGGCGGGACAGGGAACTTACGAGCAGTACTTC. This chain joins TRBV11-2 and TRBJ2-7; the match to TRBD1 covers 9 bases. The CDR3 has 16 residues. Germline V gene data show CDR1 as SGHAT and CDR2 as FQNNGV. V was clipped by 5 bases and J by 4 bases; unmatched bases: 12.

The CDR3 DNA follows: TGTGCCAGCCACCTGGAGGCTGGCTACACCTTC. Residues: CASHLEAGYTF. The chain recombines TRBV7-2 with TRBJ1-2, with no clear D. Germline lookup yields CDR1 SGHTA and CDR2 FQGNSA. Trimming removed 8 bases from V and 7 bases from J, with 11 bases in between. The CDR3 runs to 11 residues. Supplemented by reference TRBV7-2 and TRBJ1-2, the full variable domain reads GAGVSQSPSNKVTEKGKDVELRCDPISGHTALYWYRQSLGQGLEFLIYFQGNSAPDKSGLPSDRFSAERTGGSVSTLTIQRTQQEDSAVYLCASHLEAGYTFGSGTRLTVV.

The J gene is TRBJ2-1, the V gene TRBV7-9, with TRBD1 as a possible D gene (6 bases). The CDR3 extends over 13 amino acids. Germline V gene lookup returns CDR1 SEHNR and CDR2 FQNEAQ (reference sequence). Trimming left V 2 bases short and J 8 bases short, with 10 bases between. Here the CDR3 reads CASSLTGFHEQFF. The CDR3, as DNA: TGTGCCAGCAGCTTAACAGGGTTCCATGAGCAGTTCTTC.

This chain links TRBV29-1 with TRBJ2-3; maybe TRBD2 (5 bases). This CDR3 has 13 amino acids. From germline, CDR1 is SQVTM and CDR2 ANQGSEA. Trimming pared 1 base from V and 5 bases from J, leaving 10 bases between. CDR3 loop: CSVEVAAGDTQYF. In DNA form, the CDR3 reads TGCAGCGTTGAAGTTGCCGCGGGAGATACGCAGTATTTT.

The J gene is TRBJ2-1, the V gene TRBV29-1, with TRBD2 identical over 12 bases. The CDR3 loop spans 15 amino acids. V lost 8 bases and J lost 6; bases outside the gene matches: 11. Germline V CDR1 and CDR2: SQVTM, ANQGSEA. DNA for the CDR3: TGCAGCTTGAGGATACTAGCGGGAGGAATCAATGAGCAGTTCTTC. It yields the protein CSLRILAGGINEQFF.

The gene calls are TRBV6-5 and TRBJ2-3; 13 positions agree with TRBD2. The CDR3 loop spans 16 amino acids. With V trimmed by 2 bases and J by 6 bases, 5 bases remained unmatched. Germline CDR1 is MNHEY and CDR2 is SVGAGI. The CDR3 region has the DNA TGTGCCAGCAGTTACGAAACTAGCGGGAGGGGGGATACGCAGTATTTT. This sequence encodes CASSYETSGRGDTQYF.

The V and J genes are TRBV5-6 and TRBJ2-1; TRBD1 matches 8 bases. Germline V lookup: CDR1 SGHDT, CDR2 YYEEEE. Losses at the gene ends were 0 bases for V and 4 bases for J; bases not matched to a gene: 6. CDR3 length equals 16 residues. CDR3 region: CASSLVPGQAYNEQFF. CDR3 DNA: TGTGCCAGCAGCTTGGTCCCGGGACAGGCATACAATGAGCAGTTCTTC.

The chain recombines TRBV2 with TRBJ2-3; 7 nucleotides agree with TRBD2. This CDR3 spans 15 amino acids. The germline V gene has CDR1 SNHLY and CDR2 FYNNEI. V lost 4 bases, J lost 6 bases, and 10 bases stayed unmatched. This CDR3 reads CASSGMAGVLDTQYF. DNA for the CDR3: TGTGCCAGCAGTGGAATGGCGGGAGTTTTGGATACGCAGTATTTT.

The V gene is TRBV21-1, the J gene TRBJ1-5; whether TRBD1, the table's D call, matches the DNA was not checked. TRBV21-1 is tagged as a pseudogene. This CDR3 region has 15 residues. The CDR3 DNA reads as TGTGCCAGCAGCTCCCGGGACAGGGGCCATCAGCCCCAGCATTTT. Its translation is CASSSRDRGHQPQHF.

The V gene is TRBV6-5, the J gene TRBJ2-1, with D perhaps matching TRBD2 (5 bases). The V gene lost 0 bases and the J gene lost 6 bases, with 15 bases spanning the gap. CDR1 MNHEY and CDR2 SVGAGI come from the germline V gene. The CDR3 covers 16 residues. Written as DNA, the CDR3 is TGTGCCAGCAGTTACTCCCCCGGACTTTCGAGCAATGAGCAGTTCTTC. Amino acid sequence: CASSYSPGLSSNEQFF.

This chain links TRBV5-1 with TRBJ2-7; tentatively, D is TRBD2 (6 bases). Trimming removed 7 bases at V and 0 bases at J, with 11 bases between. CDR3 length: 13 residues. CDR1 and CDR2 from the germline V gene are SGHRS and YFSETQ. The CDR3 DNA sequence: TGCGCCAGCCGGGACGGGAGCTCCTACGAGCAGTACTTC. Residues: CASRDGSSYEQYF.

This chain joins TRBV13 and TRBJ2-5; a possible D gene is TRBD2 (5 bases). The germline CDR1 and CDR2 sequences are PRHDT and FYEKMQ (reference sequence). The V and J ends lost 4 bases and 9 bases respectively, with 12 bases between them. This CDR3 has 12 amino acids. This chain's CDR3 is CASSSPSEAQYF. The CDR3 DNA reads TGTGCCAGCAGCTCCCCCTCGGAGGCCCAGTACTTC.

This chain connects TRBV18 to TRBJ2-1, with TRBD2 matching 9 bases. This CDR3 has 18 residues. V lost 2 bases to trimming and J lost 0 bases; unmatched junction nucleotides: 8. Germline CDR1 is KGHSH and CDR2 is LQKENI. The CDR3 here is CASSPASGTQSSYNEQFF. In DNA form, the CDR3 reads TGTGCCAGCTCACCAGCTAGCGGGACCCAAAGCTCCTACAATGAGCAGTTCTTC.

The chain combines TRBV11-2 with TRBJ2-7, with TRBD1 identical over 8 bases. Trimming at V came to 1 base and at J to 3 bases, leaving 8 bases not matched to a gene. The germline V gene has CDR1 SGHAT and CDR2 FQNNGV. The CDR3 loop spans 16 amino acids. The CDR3 here is CASSLAKDRVSYEQYF. The DNA of the CDR3 is TGTGCCAGCAGCTTAGCCAAGGACAGGGTGAGCTACGAGCAGTACTTC.

In this sample, this clone turned up once. The V call is TRBV7-2, the J call TRBJ1-1, with no clear D. The CDR3 length is 13 residues. Trimming removed 5 bases from V and 2 bases from J, with 9 bases in between. CDR1 is SGHTA, CDR2 FQGNSA, per germline. DNA for the CDR3: TGTGCCAGCAGCCTCTACCCAAACACTGAAGCTTTCTTT. Translated: CASSLYPNTEAFF.